This T cell receptor (beta chain) comes out of a study of blood T cell repertoires in COVID-19. Overall study context: The United States, Italy and Spain supplied acute and convalescent COVID-19 samples. In each case, the material was cDNA or gDNA derived from T cells, B-cell-depleted T cells, or PBMCs.

CDR1 and CDR2 from the germline V gene are SGDLS and YYNGEE. V was clipped by 3 bases and J by 2 bases, with 11 bases between them. The CDR3 consists of 14 residues. As handled by the study authors: Estimation of nucleated cell counts was performed using reference gene primer amplification. TCRdb's table, derived via immunoSEQ multiplex PCR, lists solely in-frame clones and lacks some. V and J calls and clone size follow that table, whereas D and trimming were derived from the DNA. The sample has more than 150,000 clones, roughly 83% seen once. The receptor's source is an older woman with acute or convalescent COVID-19. Material: peripheral blood. The chain has TRBV9 and TRBJ1-1, with a possible D match to TRBD1 (5 bases). Here the CDR3 DNA reads TGTGCCAGCAGCGCCGGGGGATTCAACACTGAAGCTTTCTTT. Translating it yields CASSAGGFNTEAFF. Based on the CDR3 plus reference TRBV9 and TRBJ1-1, the full variable domain is DSGVTQTPKHLITATGQRVTLRCSPRSGDLSVYWYQQSLDQGLQFLIQYYNGEERAKGNILERFSAQQFPDLHSELNLSSLELGDSALYFCASSAGGFNTEAFFGQGTRLTVV.